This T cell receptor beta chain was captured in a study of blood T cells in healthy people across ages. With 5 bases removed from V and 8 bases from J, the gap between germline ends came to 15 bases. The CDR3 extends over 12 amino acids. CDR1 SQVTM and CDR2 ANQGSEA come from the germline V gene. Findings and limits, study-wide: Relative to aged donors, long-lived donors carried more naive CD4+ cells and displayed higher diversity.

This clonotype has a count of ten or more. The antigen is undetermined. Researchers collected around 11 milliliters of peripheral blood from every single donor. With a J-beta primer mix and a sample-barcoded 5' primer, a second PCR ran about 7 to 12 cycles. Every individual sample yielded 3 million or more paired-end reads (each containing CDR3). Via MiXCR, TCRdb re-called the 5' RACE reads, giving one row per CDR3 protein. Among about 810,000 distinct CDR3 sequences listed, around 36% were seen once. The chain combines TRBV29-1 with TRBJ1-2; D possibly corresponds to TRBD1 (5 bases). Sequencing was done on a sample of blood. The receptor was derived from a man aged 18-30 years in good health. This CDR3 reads CSVPAQGLGYTF. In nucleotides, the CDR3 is TGCAGCGTTCCCGCTCAGGGTCTGGGCTACACCTTC.